A single sample is the source of the 30 T cell receptor beta chains below, sequenced in a study of cytomegalovirus exposure and HLA in healthy donors. Only in-frame clones appear in the TCRdb table, and some are missing; sequencing was by immunoSEQ multiplex PCR. The sample contains 60,000 to 90,000 clones, around 95% of which appear only once. The source material was PBMCs. The receptors derive from a woman aged 18-35 years in good health and CMV-seronegative.

On this clone itself: Relative to the germline gene, one junction end is altered; a read error may explain this. V and J are TRBV19 and TRBJ2-1; D not resolved. The CDR3 loop spans 15 amino acids. Germline assignment: CDR1 LNHDA and CDR2 SQIVND (reference sequence). The CDR3 nucleotides are TGTGCCAGTAGTATACCCCGGAGATCCTACACTGAGCAGTTCTTC. It specifies CASSIPRRSYTEQFF.

CDR3 in DNA: TGTGCCAGCAGTCGCGGGGAAAGGAAAAACATTCAGTACTTC. Translated: CASSRGERKNIQYF. This chain connects TRBV27 to TRBJ2-4; a weak D match, TRBD2 (6 bases). Trimming cost V 5 bases and J 4 bases, with 12 bases left between them. The CDR3 extends over 14 amino acids. Germline V gene data show CDR1 as MNHEY and CDR2 as SMNVEV (reference sequence).

V is TRBV7-2 and J is TRBJ2-1; D is possibly TRBD1 (6 bases). CDR1 and CDR2 from the germline V gene are SGHTA and FQGNSA. The CDR3 is made up of 15 amino acids. Trimming stripped 3 bases from V and 3 bases from J, with 12 bases between. CDR3 sequence (DNA): TGTGCCAGCAGCTTGTATGGGGACATCTACAATGAGCAGTTCTTC. It yields the protein CASSLYGDIYNEQFF. Looking up the rest from reference TRBV7-2 and TRBJ2-1 gives the full variable domain: GAGVSQSPSNKVTEKGKDVELRCDPISGHTALYWYRQSLGQGLEFLIYFQGNSAPDKSGLPSDRFSAERTGGSVSTLTIQRTQQEDSAVYLCASSLYGDIYNEQFFGPGTRLTVL.

V usage is TRBV7-3 and J usage is TRBJ1-3; 7 positions match TRBD1. CDR3 length: 15 amino acids. V was pared by 5 bases and J by 7 bases, with 11 bases of the junction left unmatched. The germline CDR1 and CDR2 sequences are SGHTA and FQGTGA. CDR3 DNA sequence: TGTGCCAGCAGCCGCAACAGGGGTGTGGGGAACACCATATATTTT. This gives the protein CASSRNRGVGNTIYF.

This chain links TRBV25-1 with TRBJ1-6, with a tentative D call TRBD1 (6 bases). Germline CDR1 reads MGHDK; CDR2 reads SYGVNS. This CDR3 has 14 amino acids. Trimming took off 7 bases at V and 9 bases at J, with 16 bases between the two ends. CDR3 in DNA: TGTGCCAGCAAGGAGCAACAGGGATTTTCACCCCTCCACTTT. Its protein is CASKEQQGFSPLHF. Variable domain in full (rest from reference TRBV25-1 and TRBJ1-6): EADIYQTPRYLVIGTGKKITLECSQTMGHDKMYWYQQDPGMELHLIHYSYGVNSTEKGDLSSESTVSRIRTEHFPLTLESARPSHTSQYLCASKEQQGFSPLHFGNGTRLTVT.

V usage is TRBV9 and J usage is TRBJ2-6, with TRBD1 identical over 9 bases. Germline CDR1 reads SGDLS; CDR2 reads YYNGEE. The CDR3 covers 18 residues. The V and J ends lost 0 bases and 9 bases, in that order; junction bases with no gene match: 13. The CDR3: CASSVGAGTGPLFNVLTF. Here the CDR3 DNA reads TGTGCCAGCAGCGTAGGGGCGGGGACAGGGCCCCTTTTCAACGTCCTGACTTTC.

The rearrangement joins TRBV6-5 to TRBJ1-5; 7 bases match TRBD1. Losses at the gene ends were 3 bases for V and 7 bases for J; bases not matched to a gene: 6. The V gene's germline CDR1 is MNHEY and CDR2 SVGAGI. The CDR3 has 14 amino acids. CDR3 DNA sequence: TGTGCCAGCAGTTATTCAGGGGGAGGCCAGCCCCAGCATTTT. This translates into CASSYSGGGQPQHF.

The CDR3 protein is CASSRSPGAYNEQFF. The CDR3, as DNA: TGTGCCAGCAGTAGGTCCCCAGGGGCCTACAATGAGCAGTTCTTC. The chain is built from TRBV5-5 and TRBJ2-7; perhaps TRBD1 as D (6 bases). The DNA end favors TRBJ2-1, so the J call may be wrong. The CDR3 runs to 15 residues. Germline V gene lookup returns CDR1 SGHKS and CDR2 YYEKEE (reference sequence).

This clone has more than one count but fewer than ten. The chain employs TRBV11-3 and TRBJ2-2, with a tentative D call TRBD1 (5 bases). CDR1 is SGHNT, CDR2 YENEEA, per germline. This CDR3 region has 15 residues. V was pared by 1 base and J by 0 bases, with 6 bases between. The CDR3: CASSLGQPNTGELFF. Written as DNA, the CDR3 is TGTGCCAGCAGCTTAGGACAGCCGAACACCGGGGAGCTGTTTTTT. Looking up the rest from reference TRBV11-3 and TRBJ2-2 gives the full variable domain: EAGVVQSPRYKIIEKKQPVAFWCNPISGHNTLYWYLQNLGQGPELLIRYENEEAVDDSQLPKDRFSAERLKGVDSTLKIQPAELGDSAVYLCASSLGQPNTGELFFGEGSRLTVL.

CDR3 region: CSTLEGVWGYTF. The CDR3, as DNA: TGCAGCACCCTTGAGGGGGTATGGGGCTACACCTTC. This sequence joins TRBV29-1 and TRBJ1-2; D is perhaps TRBD1 (6 bases). The CDR3 spans 12 residues. CDR1 SQVTM and CDR2 ANQGSEA come from the germline V gene. The V gene lost 8 bases and the J gene lost 8 bases, with 18 bases spanning the gap.

V usage is TRBV30 and J usage is TRBJ1-1, with 7 positions matching TRBD1. The trim removed 5 bases at V and 3 bases at J, leaving 15 bases unmatched. The CDR3 extends over 16 amino acids. Germline assignment: CDR1 GTSNPN and CDR2 SVGIG (reference sequence). CDR3 region: CAWRPVGDREDTEAFF. The DNA for the CDR3 is TGTGCCTGGCGCCCCGTCGGTGACAGGGAGGACACTGAAGCTTTCTTT.

There are a few counts of this clone. The chain employs TRBV5-4 and TRBJ1-2; TRBD1 might be the D (6 bases). Germline V gene data show CDR1 as SGHNT and CDR2 as YYREEE (reference sequence). V lost 0 bases, J lost 5 bases, and 11 bases lay in between. The CDR3 runs to 14 residues. The CDR3 spells CASSLAGVLYGYTF. The DNA for the CDR3 is TGTGCCAGCAGCTTGGCAGGGGTCCTTTATGGCTACACCTTC.

The chain joins TRBV11-2 to TRBJ1-5, with D possibly TRBD1 on 5 matching bases. The V gene's germline CDR1 is SGHAT and CDR2 FQNNGV. There are 16 residues in the CDR3. Trimming shortened V by 0 bases and J by 7 bases, and 16 bases separated the two germline ends. The CDR3 DNA sequence: TGTGCCAGCAGCTTAGAAGGCAGGGCCAGCCGGCAGCCCCAGCATTTT. Its translation: CASSLEGRASRQPQHF.

The rearrangement joins TRBV28 to TRBJ2-1; 7 bases are shared with TRBD2. Germline trimming cut 6 bases from V and 3 bases from J; bases unmatched to any gene: 8. CDR3 length: 15 residues. Germline CDR1 and CDR2: MDHEN and SYDVKM. CDR3 residues: CASRDRGDVYNEQFF. The CDR3 coding sequence is TGTGCCAGCAGAGACCGGGGGGACGTCTACAATGAGCAGTTCTTC.

The chain links TRBV4-2 to TRBJ1-2; maybe TRBD1 (6 bases). Germline loops: CDR1 LGHNA, CDR2 YNFKEQ. This CDR3 region has 18 residues. The V and J ends lost 0 bases and 7 bases respectively, with 24 bases between them. This CDR3 reads CASSQDQGTGVSGRGYTF. Here the CDR3 DNA reads TGTGCCAGCAGCCAAGATCAGGGGACCGGGGTAAGCGGTCGTGGCTACACCTTC.

The chain has TRBV29-1 and TRBJ2-2; 7 bases align to TRBD2. Germline CDR1 reads SQVTM; CDR2 reads ANQGSEA. This CDR3 comprises 13 residues. With 4 bases clipped from V and 5 bases from J, the junction kept 4 bases outside the gene matches. DNA of the CDR3: TGCAGCGTTGGGGGGGGGTGGACCGGGGAGCTGTTTTTT. As protein: CSVGGGWTGELFF.

The rearrangement links TRBV5-1 to TRBJ1-3; possible D gene TRBD1, 6 bases. Trimming pared 4 bases from V and 1 base from J, leaving 15 bases between. This CDR3 has 16 amino acids. CDR1 is SGHRS, CDR2 YFSETQ, per germline. The CDR3 loop reads CASSPGTGKSGNTIYF. In nucleotides, the CDR3 is TGCGCCAGCAGCCCGGGAACAGGGAAGTCTGGAAACACCATATATTTT.

This CDR3 reads CASSASGVSTDTQYF. CDR3 bases: TGTGCCAGCAGCGCTAGCGGAGTCAGCACAGATACGCAGTATTTT. The chain joins TRBV9 to TRBJ2-3; 7 nucleotides line up with TRBD2. Looked up from germline, CDR1 is SGDLS and CDR2 is YYNGEE. The CDR3 is 15 amino acids. Trimming took 3 bases from V and 0 from J; bases not matched to a gene: 4.

The chain carries TRBV15 and TRBJ1-3, with D uncertain. Deletions cut 0 bases from V and 0 bases from J, with 9 bases between. The germline V gene encodes CDR1 LNHNV and CDR2 YYDKDF (reference sequence). This CDR3 has 16 amino acids. The CDR3 reads CATSRDPTNSGNTIYF. CDR3 coding DNA: TGTGCCACCAGCAGAGATCCGACAAACTCTGGAAACACCATATATTTT.

The chain recombines TRBV5-1 with TRBJ2-7; 8 bases agree with TRBD2. J lost 2 bases, V lost 1 base, and 11 bases had no gene match. Germline V CDR1 and CDR2: SGHRS, YFSETQ. The CDR3 spans 17 residues. CDR3 bases: TGCGCCAGCAGCTTGACTCCCGCGGGGGGCGGTACCTACGAGCAGTACTTC. It is translated as CASSLTPAGGGTYEQYF.

V and J are TRBV9 and TRBJ2-5; 8 bases are shared with TRBD2. Trimming cost V 2 bases and J 4 bases; bases outside gene matches: 7. Germline assignment: CDR1 SGDLS and CDR2 YYNGEE. The CDR3 covers 15 residues. CDR3 bases: TGTGCCAGCAGCGTTGTCGGGGGGGCTGTAGAGACCCAGTACTTC. Translation: CASSVVGGAVETQYF.

The rearrangement uses TRBV6-5 and TRBJ2-2; 14 nucleotides agree with TRBD2. The ends lost 6 bases at V and 6 bases at J; junction bases unmatched: 3. Germline-derived CDR1 and CDR2 are MNHEY and SVGAGI. The CDR3 is 15 residues long. The CDR3 region has the DNA TGTGCCAGCAGCCGACTAGCGGGGGGGGCCGGGGAGCTGTTTTTT. Translating it yields CASSRLAGGAGELFF.

This clone was counted once. This rearrangement joins TRBV5-1 to TRBJ2-7, with 9 bases aligning to TRBD1. CDR3 size: 16 residues. V trimming: 4 bases; J trimming: 3 bases; junction bases outside the gene matches: 11. In germline, CDR1 is SGHRS, CDR2 YFSETQ. The CDR3 loop is CASSPALTGGLYEQYF. CDR3 sequence (DNA): TGCGCCAGCAGCCCAGCCCTGACAGGGGGGCTCTACGAGCAGTACTTC.

The rearrangement uses TRBV5-1 and TRBJ2-2; 7 bases are shared with TRBD1. J was trimmed by 5 bases and V by 4 bases; bases with no gene match: 11. The germline gives CDR1 SGHRS, CDR2 YFSETQ. This CDR3 region has 16 residues. The CDR3 is CASSLTGSGQTGELFF. DNA of the CDR3: TGCGCCAGCAGCCTGACAGGGTCGGGACAGACCGGGGAGCTGTTTTTT.

J is TRBJ2-3 and V is TRBV7-2; D possibly corresponds to TRBD2 (6 bases). Deletions cut 4 bases from V and 2 bases from J, with 10 bases between. CDR3 length: 14 residues. CDR1 is SGHTA, CDR2 FQGNSA, per germline. CDR3 region: CASSWDFITDTQYF. The CDR3 bases are TGTGCCAGCAGCTGGGACTTCATCACAGATACGCAGTATTTT. The complete variable domain, with remaining parts taken from reference TRBV7-2 and TRBJ2-3, reads GAGVSQSPSNKVTEKGKDVELRCDPISGHTALYWYRQSLGQGLEFLIYFQGNSAPDKSGLPSDRFSAERTGGSVSTLTIQRTQQEDSAVYLCASSWDFITDTQYFGPGTRLTVL.

The chain employs TRBV18 and TRBJ2-6; perhaps TRBD1 as D (5 bases). This CDR3 is built from 15 residues. Germline CDR1 reads KGHSH; CDR2 reads LQKENI. V was shortened by 1 base and J by 1 base, with 5 bases between the two germline ends. The CDR3 DNA reads TGTGCCAGCTCACCACAGGGGTCTGGGGCCAACGTCCTGACTTTC. Amino acid sequence: CASSPQGSGANVLTF.

The V gene is TRBV15, the J gene TRBJ2-2; a weak D match, TRBD2 (5 bases). Germline V gene data show CDR1 as LNHNV and CDR2 as YYDKDF (reference sequence). This CDR3 region has 16 residues. Trimming took 1 base from V and 5 from J, leaving 14 bases between them. CDR3 nucleotides: TGTGCCACCAGCAGAGTCAGTCGCAGGAGGACCGGGGAGCTGTTTTTT. Translation gives CATSRVSRRRTGELFF.

V and J are TRBV15 and TRBJ2-4, with D unresolved. V was shortened by 8 bases and J by 1 base, with 15 bases between the two germline ends. CDR1 and CDR2 from the germline V gene are LNHNV and YYDKDF (reference sequence). There are 15 residues in the CDR3. In nucleotides, the CDR3 is TGTGCCACCGTCGATGGTACAGTGGCCAAAAACATTCAGTACTTC. Its translation: CATVDGTVAKNIQYF.

CDR3: CASSAKGNSPLHF. Here the CDR3 DNA reads TGTGCCAGCAGCGCGAAGGGGAATTCACCCCTCCACTTT. This chain connects TRBV9 to TRBJ1-6; possible D gene TRBD1, 5 bases. This CDR3 is 13 amino acids long. CDR1 SGDLS and CDR2 YYNGEE come from the germline V gene. The V gene lost 3 bases and the J gene lost 7 bases, with 8 bases spanning the gap.

The CDR3 bases are TGCGCCAGCAGACATCCCCGACAGGGGAGGGGGTTAGACACTGAAGCTTTCTTT. This gives the protein CASRHPRQGRGLDTEAFF. The chain recombines TRBV5-1 with TRBJ1-1, with 8 bases that match TRBD1. The CDR3 is made up of 18 amino acids. Germline-derived CDR1 and CDR2 are SGHRS and YFSETQ. The V segment lost 5 bases and the J segment 3 bases; nucleotides outside the gene matches: 18.